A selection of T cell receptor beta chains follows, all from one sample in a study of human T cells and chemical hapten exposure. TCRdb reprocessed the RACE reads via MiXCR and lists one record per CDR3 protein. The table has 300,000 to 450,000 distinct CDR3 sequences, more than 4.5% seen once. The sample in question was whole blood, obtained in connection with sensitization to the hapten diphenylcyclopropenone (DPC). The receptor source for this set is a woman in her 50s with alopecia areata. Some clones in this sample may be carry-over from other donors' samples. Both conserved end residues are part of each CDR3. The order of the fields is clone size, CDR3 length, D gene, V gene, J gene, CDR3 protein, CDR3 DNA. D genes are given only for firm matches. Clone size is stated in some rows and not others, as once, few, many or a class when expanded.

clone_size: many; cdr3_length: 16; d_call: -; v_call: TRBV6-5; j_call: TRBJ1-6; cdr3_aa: CASRKPSSSYNSPLHF; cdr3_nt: TGTGCCAGCAGGAAACCATCGAGCTCCTATAATTCACCCCTCCACTTT
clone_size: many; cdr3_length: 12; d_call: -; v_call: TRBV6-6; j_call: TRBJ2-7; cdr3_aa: CASKMGLYEQYF; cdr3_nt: TGTGCCAGCAAAATGGGCCTCTACGAGCAGTACTTC
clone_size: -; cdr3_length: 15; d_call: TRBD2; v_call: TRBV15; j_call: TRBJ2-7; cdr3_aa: CATSRELAGGYEQYF; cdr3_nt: TGTGCCACCAGCCGAGAACTAGCGGGAGGTTACGAGCAGTACTTC
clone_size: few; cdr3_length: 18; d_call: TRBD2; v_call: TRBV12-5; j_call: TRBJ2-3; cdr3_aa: CASGFGLAGGPSTDTQYF; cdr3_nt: TGTGCTAGTGGTTTCGGACTAGCGGGGGGACCTAGCACAGATACGCAGTATTTT
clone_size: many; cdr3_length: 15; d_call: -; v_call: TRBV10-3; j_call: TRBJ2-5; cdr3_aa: CAISEELSSEETQYF; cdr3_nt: TGTGCCATCAGTGAGGAACTCTCAAGTGAAGAGACCCAGTACTTC
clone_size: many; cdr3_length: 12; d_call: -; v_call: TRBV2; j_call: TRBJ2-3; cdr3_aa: CASSGKFHTQYF; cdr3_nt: TGTGCCAGCAGTGGAAAGTTTCATACGCAGTATTTT
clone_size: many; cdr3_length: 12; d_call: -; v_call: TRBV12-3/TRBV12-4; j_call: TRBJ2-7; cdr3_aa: CASSLRGTEQYF; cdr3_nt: TGTGCCAGCAGTTTACGGGGGACCGAGCAGTACTTC
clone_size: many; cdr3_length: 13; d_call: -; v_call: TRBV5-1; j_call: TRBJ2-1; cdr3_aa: CASTQGGATEQFF; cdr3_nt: TGCGCCAGCACCCAGGGGGGGGCCACTGAGCAGTTCTTC
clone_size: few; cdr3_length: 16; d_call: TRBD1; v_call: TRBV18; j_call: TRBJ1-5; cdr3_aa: CASSPSDRAGGQPQHF; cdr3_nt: TGTGCCAGCTCCCCTTCGGACAGGGCGGGTGGCCAGCCCCAGCATTTT
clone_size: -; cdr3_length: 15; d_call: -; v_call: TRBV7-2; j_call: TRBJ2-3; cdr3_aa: CASSLWGGQADTQYF; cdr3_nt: TGTGCCAGCAGCTTATGGGGGGGCCAGGCAGATACGCAGTATTTT
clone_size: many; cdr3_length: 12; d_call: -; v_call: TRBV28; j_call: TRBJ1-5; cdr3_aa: CASRRGIQPQHF; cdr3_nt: TGTGCCAGCCGCAGGGGAATTCAGCCCCAGCATTTT
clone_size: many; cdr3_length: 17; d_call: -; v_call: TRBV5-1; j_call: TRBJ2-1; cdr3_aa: CASSMGTPVRGHNEQFF; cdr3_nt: TGCGCCAGCAGCATGGGGACTCCCGTGCGGGGGCACAATGAGCAGTTCTTC
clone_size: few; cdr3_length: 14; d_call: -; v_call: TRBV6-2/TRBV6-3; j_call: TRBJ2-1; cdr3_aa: CASRSGTRGDEQFF; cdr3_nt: TGTGCCAGCAGGTCCGGGACCAGGGGTGATGAGCAGTTCTTC
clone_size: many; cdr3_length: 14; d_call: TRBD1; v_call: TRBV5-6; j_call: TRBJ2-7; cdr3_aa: CASSSGQTAYEQYF; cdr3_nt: TGTGCCAGCAGCTCGGGACAGACAGCCTACGAGCAGTACTTC
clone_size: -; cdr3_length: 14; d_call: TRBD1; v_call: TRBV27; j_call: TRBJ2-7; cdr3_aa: CASSGTGGPIEQYF; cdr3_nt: TGTGCCAGCAGTGGGACAGGGGGGCCCATCGAGCAGTACTTC
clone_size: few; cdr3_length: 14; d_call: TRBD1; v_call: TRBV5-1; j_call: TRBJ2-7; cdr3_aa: CASSWGQEKYEQYF; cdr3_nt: TGCGCCAGCAGCTGGGGACAGGAGAAGTACGAGCAGTACTTC
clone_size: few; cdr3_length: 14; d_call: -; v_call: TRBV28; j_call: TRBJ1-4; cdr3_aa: CASSLLAEGEKLFF; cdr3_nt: TGTGCCAGCAGTTTGTTGGCAGAGGGAGAAAAACTGTTTTTT
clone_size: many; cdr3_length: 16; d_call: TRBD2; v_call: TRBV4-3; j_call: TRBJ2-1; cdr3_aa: CASSQETGGTYNEQFF; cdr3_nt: TGCGCCAGCAGCCAAGAAACGGGAGGCACCTACAATGAGCAGTTCTTC
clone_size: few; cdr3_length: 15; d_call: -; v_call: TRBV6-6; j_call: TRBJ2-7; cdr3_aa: CASIKEGGRNNEQYF; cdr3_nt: TGTGCCAGCATCAAGGAAGGAGGGAGAAACAACGAGCAGTACTTC
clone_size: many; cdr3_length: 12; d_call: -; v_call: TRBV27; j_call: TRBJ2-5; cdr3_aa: CASRGSKETQYF; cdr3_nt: TGTGCCAGCAGGGGGTCGAAAGAGACCCAGTACTTC
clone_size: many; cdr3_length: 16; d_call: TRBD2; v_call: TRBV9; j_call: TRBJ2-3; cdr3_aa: CASSVDRGRSTDTQYF; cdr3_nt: TGTGCCAGCAGCGTAGACCGCGGGAGAAGCACAGATACGCAGTATTTT
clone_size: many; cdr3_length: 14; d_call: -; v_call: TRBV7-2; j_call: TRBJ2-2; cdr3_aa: CASSLEGLTGELFF; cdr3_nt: TGTGCCAGCAGCTTAGAGGGTCTAACCGGGGAGCTGTTTTTT
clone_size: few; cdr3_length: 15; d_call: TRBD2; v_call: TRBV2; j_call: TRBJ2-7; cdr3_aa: CASRYQAGTHYEQYF; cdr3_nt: TGTGCCAGCAGGTATCAAGCGGGAACTCACTACGAGCAGTACTTC
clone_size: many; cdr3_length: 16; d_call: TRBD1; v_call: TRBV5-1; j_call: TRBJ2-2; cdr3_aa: CASSPLGQGGTGELFF; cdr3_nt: TGCGCCAGCAGCCCGTTAGGACAGGGGGGCACCGGGGAGCTGTTTTTT
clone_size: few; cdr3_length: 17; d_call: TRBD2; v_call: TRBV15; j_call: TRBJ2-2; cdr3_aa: CATSRDRTSGNTGELFF; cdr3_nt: TGTGCCACCAGCAGAGATCGGACTAGCGGGAACACCGGGGAGCTGTTTTTT
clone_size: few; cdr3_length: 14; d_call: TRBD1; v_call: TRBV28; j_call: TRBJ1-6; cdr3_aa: CAYGTAVVGSPLHF; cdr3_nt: TGTGCCTACGGGACAGCCGTCGTGGGTTCACCCCTCCACTTT
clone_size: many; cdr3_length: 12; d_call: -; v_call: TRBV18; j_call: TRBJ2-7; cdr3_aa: CASSPQEYEQYF; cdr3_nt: TGTGCCAGCTCACCACAGGAGTACGAGCAGTACTTC
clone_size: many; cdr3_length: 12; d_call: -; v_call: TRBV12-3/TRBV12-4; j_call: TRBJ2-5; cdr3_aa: CASSLVGETQYF; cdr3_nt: TGTGCCAGCAGCTTAGTCGGAGAGACCCAGTACTTC
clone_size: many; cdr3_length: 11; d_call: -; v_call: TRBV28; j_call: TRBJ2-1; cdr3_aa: CAGQRGNEQFF; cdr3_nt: TGTGCCGGACAGCGGGGCAATGAGCAGTTCTTC
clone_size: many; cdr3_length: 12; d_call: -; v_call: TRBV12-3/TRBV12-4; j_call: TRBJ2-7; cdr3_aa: CASTLQGYEQYF; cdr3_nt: TGTGCCAGCACCTTACAAGGGTACGAGCAGTACTTC
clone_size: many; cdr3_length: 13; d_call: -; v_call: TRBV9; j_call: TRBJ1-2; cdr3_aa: CASSTVTGYGYTF; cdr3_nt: TGTGCCAGCAGCACTGTCACAGGATATGGCTACACCTTC
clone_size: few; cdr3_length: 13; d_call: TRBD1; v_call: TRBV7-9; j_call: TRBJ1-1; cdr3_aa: CASREGAGTEAFF; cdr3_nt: TGTGCCAGCAGGGAGGGGGCCGGGACTGAAGCTTTCTTT
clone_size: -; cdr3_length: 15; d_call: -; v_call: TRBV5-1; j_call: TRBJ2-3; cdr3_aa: CASSLALDSADTQYF; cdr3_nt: TGCGCCAGCAGCTTGGCCCTGGACAGTGCAGATACGCAGTATTTT
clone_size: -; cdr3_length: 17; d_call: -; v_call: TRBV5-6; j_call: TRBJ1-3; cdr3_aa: CASSFFGVELAGNTIYF; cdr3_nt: TGTGCCAGCAGCTTCTTCGGGGTTGAGTTGGCTGGAAACACCATATATTTT
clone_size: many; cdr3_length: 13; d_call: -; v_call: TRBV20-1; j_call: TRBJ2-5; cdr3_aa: CSASAGGAEAQYF; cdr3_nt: TGCAGTGCTAGTGCAGGAGGGGCGGAGGCCCAGTACTTC
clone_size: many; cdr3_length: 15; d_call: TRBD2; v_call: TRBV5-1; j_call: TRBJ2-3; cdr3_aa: CASGTSSTSTDTQYF; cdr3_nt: TGCGCCAGCGGGACTAGCTCAACTAGCACAGATACGCAGTATTTT
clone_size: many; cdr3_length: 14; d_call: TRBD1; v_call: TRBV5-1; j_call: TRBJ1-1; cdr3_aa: CATKGQGSNTEAFF; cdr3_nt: TGCGCCACCAAAGGACAGGGGTCGAACACTGAAGCTTTCTTT
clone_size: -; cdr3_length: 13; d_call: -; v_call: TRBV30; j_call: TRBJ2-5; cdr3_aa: CAWSGGFQETQYF; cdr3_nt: TGTGCCTGGAGCGGGGGCTTCCAAGAGACCCAGTACTTC
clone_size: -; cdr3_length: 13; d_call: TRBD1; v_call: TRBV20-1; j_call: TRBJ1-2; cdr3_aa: CSAPDRGQYGYTF; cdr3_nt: TGCAGTGCTCCGGACAGGGGGCAATATGGCTACACCTTC
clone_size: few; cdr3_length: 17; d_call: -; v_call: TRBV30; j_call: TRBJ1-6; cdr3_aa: CAWSGGSSGGYNSPLHF; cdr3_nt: TGTGCCTGGAGTGGAGGTAGTTCGGGGGGTTATAATTCACCCCTCCACTTT
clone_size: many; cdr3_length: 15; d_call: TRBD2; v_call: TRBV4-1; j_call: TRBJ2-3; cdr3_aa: CASNWGGPSTDTQYF; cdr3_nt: TGCGCCAGCAACTGGGGAGGGCCTAGCACAGATACGCAGTATTTT
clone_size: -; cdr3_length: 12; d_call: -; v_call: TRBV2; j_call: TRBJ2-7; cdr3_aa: CASGLETYEQYF; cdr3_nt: TGTGCCAGCGGGCTCGAGACCTACGAGCAGTACTTC
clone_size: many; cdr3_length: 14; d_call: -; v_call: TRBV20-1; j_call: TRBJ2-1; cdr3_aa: CSAMAGLAVNEQFF; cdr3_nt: TGCAGTGCTATGGCGGGGCTAGCCGTTAATGAGCAGTTCTTC
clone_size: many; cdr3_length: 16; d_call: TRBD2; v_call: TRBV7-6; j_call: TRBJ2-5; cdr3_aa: CASSFLADPRKETQYF; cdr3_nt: TGTGCCAGCAGCTTCCTAGCGGATCCGCGAAAAGAGACCCAGTACTTC
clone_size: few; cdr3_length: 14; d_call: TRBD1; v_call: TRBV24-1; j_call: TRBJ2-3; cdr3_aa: CATSWAGGADTQYF; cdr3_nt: TGTGCCACCAGTTGGGCAGGGGGCGCAGATACGCAGTATTTT